Listed below are T cell receptor beta chains from one sample, sequenced in a study of tumor-infiltrating lymphocytes in localized non-small cell lung cancer. Assay: immunoSEQ multiplex PCR; the TCRdb copy retains only in-frame clones and omits some. The sample comprises 9,000 to 15,000 clones, approximately 80% of which are singletons, and 17% rests with the top ten. The specimen sequenced was uninvolved lung tissue not adjacent to the tumor. The receptor source for this set is a human donor with non-small cell lung cancer. CDR3s leave out the opening cysteine and the closing phenylalanine or tryptophan. Each record gives: V gene, J gene, CDR3 protein.

TRBV7-3	TRBJ2-2	ASSFNPWDTGELF
TRBV6-4	TRBJ2-5	ASSPFGVPSETQY
TRBV28	TRBJ2-1	ASSPPGGGGF
TRBV6-1	TRBJ1-3	ASMEGSGNTIY
TRBV6-5	TRBJ2-5	ASTTGTGGYETQY
TRBV5-5	TRBJ1-1	ASSLWTEAF
TRBV29-1	TRBJ2-1	SVETADEQF
TRBV9	TRBJ2-7	ASSVAWGTSGTYEQY
TRBV29-1	TRBJ2-7	SVGDRVSEQY
TRBV5-4	TRBJ1-1	ASSLLRTGAEAF
TRBV7-9	TRBJ2-7	ASSLDPSYEQY
TRBV9	TRBJ2-7	ASSVEGQGYEQY
TRBV18	TRBJ1-1	ASSPVIQLNTEAF
TRBV2	TRBJ2-5	ASSVTSQGAGETQY
TRBV6-1	TRBJ1-4	ASSGEGGEETNEKLF
TRBV6-5	TRBJ1-6	ASRYLQVDESPLH
TRBV2	TRBJ1-3	ASSYSGGLLSGNTIY
TRBV7-2	TRBJ2-2	ASSLLSGGVTGRTGELF
TRBV5-4	TRBJ2-1	ASSLSGDGTEQF
TRBV9	TRBJ2-2	ASSQRGGNTGELF
TRBV5-6	TRBJ2-7	ASSLIGGAPQY
TRBV6-5	TRBJ1-1	ASSYGREDAF
TRBV19	TRBJ1-5	ASSAGQKNQPQH
TRBV29-1	TRBJ2-5	SVSQGNAETQY
TRBV19	TRBJ1-2	ASSPSRYGYT